This T cell receptor beta chain comes out of a study of cytomegalovirus exposure and HLA in healthy donors. The study's findings and limits: Across all donors, roughly uniform sequencing depth was an assumption of the presence/absence analyses.

Primers: 60 Vbeta forward and 13 Jbeta reverse. Only in-frame clones appear in the TCRdb table, and some are missing; sequencing was by immunoSEQ multiplex PCR. The top ten hold approximately 5.7% of the sample, which has some 150,000 clones, over 75% seen once. Germline loops: CDR1 MNHEY, CDR2 SVGAGI. Between the trimmed V and J ends, which lost 3 bases and 8 bases, there was a span of 17 bases. The length of the CDR3 is 15 residues. About this clone: The antigen is not known.

This sequence originates from a man aged 30 to 45 in good health and CMV-seropositive. The sample taken for sequencing was PBMCs. V usage is TRBV6-5 and J usage is TRBJ2-1; D perhaps matches TRBD2 (7 bases). The CDR3, as DNA: TGTGCCAGCAGTTATCCGGGGGGCGCCTCAGATGAGCAGTTCTTC. This encodes CASSYPGGASDEQFF.